This T cell receptor (beta chain) was recorded in a study of shared clonotypes between healthy human individuals. Broader study findings: Larger estimated richness was generally recorded for naive subsets relative to memory subsets.

Points on this clone: Antigen unknown.

Assay: immunoSEQ multiplex PCR; the TCRdb copy retains only in-frame clones and omits some. This table holds about 1 million clones, 65% to 75% found once. This CDR3 has 14 amino acids. Trimming took 4 bases from V and 2 from J; bases not matched to a gene: 1. The germline CDR1 and CDR2 sequences are SGHDT and YYEEEE. This chain connects TRBV5-6 to TRBJ2-1; 9 positions agree with TRBD1. The sequenced material came from memory CD4+ T cells sorted from blood. Sample subset: CD45RA-negative fraction. This TCR came from a man younger than 35 in good health. The CDR3 is CASSRQGAYNEQFF. The CDR3 nucleotides read TGTGCCAGCAGCCGACAGGGGGCCTACAATGAGCAGTTCTTC.